Each of the 23 T cell receptor beta chains below was sequenced from the same sample in a study of identical twins. Using its own MiXCR run on the 5' RACE reads, TCRdb lists one record per CDR3 protein. This sample has a few hundred thousand distinct CDR3 sequences, with about 18% found just once. The specimen was naive T cells sorted from blood. The receptors derive from a man in his forties or fifties in good health.

In this sample, this clonotype turned up many times. The rearrangement joins TRBV4-1 to TRBJ2-2; 7 bases map to TRBD1. CDR3 length equals 15 residues. Germline CDR1 and CDR2: MGHRA and YSYEKL. The junction had 6 bases not matched to a gene; V was cut back by 5 bases and J by 3 bases. The CDR3 nucleotides read TGCGCCAGCAGCGAGGGGGACAGCTACACCGGGGAGCTGTTTTTT. Its translation is CASSEGDSYTGELFF.

This clonotype appeared many times. The chain carries TRBV27 and TRBJ2-3, with no clear D. The germline V gene has CDR1 MNHEY and CDR2 SMNVEV (reference sequence). This CDR3 spans 16 amino acids. V was shortened by 3 bases and J by 1 base, with 14 bases between the two germline ends. CDR3 nucleotides: TGTGCCAGCAGTTTGCTGGGCTCGAGTGGCACAGATACGCAGTATTTT. This gives the protein CASSLLGSSGTDTQYF.

This clonotype was counted between two and nine times. The DNA for the CDR3 is TGTGCCAGCAGCTTAGACCGGGTTAGCGGGGGCCTTCGGGGCTACAATGAGCAGTTCTTC. Amino acids: CASSLDRVSGGLRGYNEQFF. The J gene is TRBJ2-1, the V gene TRBV11-1; 9 bases fit TRBD2. The CDR3 is made up of 20 amino acids. The germline V gene has CDR1 SGHAT and CDR2 FQDESV (reference sequence). The J segment lost 3 bases and the V segment lost 1 base, leaving 16 bases of the junction unmatched.

This clonotype was picked up a small number of times. The chain combines TRBV12-3 or TRBV12-4 with TRBJ2-7; tentatively, D is TRBD2 (7 bases). V dropped 3 bases and J dropped 7 bases, with 13 bases sitting between them. This CDR3 is 13 amino acids long. The CDR3 DNA reads TGTGCCAGCAGTTTCGCGGGGGCTGGGGAGCAGTACTTC. This codes for CASSFAGAGEQYF.

The CDR3 sequence: CASSLFRSSGETQYF. DNA of the CDR3: TGCGCCAGCAGCTTGTTTCGGTCCTCGGGAGAGACCCAGTACTTC. The J gene is TRBJ2-5, the V gene TRBV5-1; D remains unclear. V lost 1 base to trimming and J lost 4 bases, with 14 bases between them. The CDR3 length is 15 residues. Germline V gene sequence: CDR1 SGHRS, CDR2 YFSETQ.

In this sample, this clonotype turned up many times. V usage is TRBV28 and J usage is TRBJ2-7, with 8 bases lining up with TRBD1. From germline, CDR1 is MDHEN and CDR2 SYDVKM. With 5 bases clipped from V and 6 bases from J, the junction kept 18 bases outside the gene matches. The length of the CDR3 is 17 residues. CDR3 bases: TGTGCCAGCAGTCTCGACAGGGGCACGGGTGCGGCTTCCGAGCAGTACTTC. Translation gives CASSLDRGTGAASEQYF.

The sample holds a few counts of this clonotype. The chain uses TRBV12-3 or TRBV12-4 and TRBJ2-5; D remains unclear. The CDR3 runs to 13 residues. Trimming shortened V by 5 bases and J by 5 bases, and 12 bases separated the two germline ends. This chain's CDR3 is CASSPNTWETQYF. The CDR3 DNA reads as TGTGCCAGCAGTCCCAACACCTGGGAGACCCAGTACTTC.

This clonotype was seen more than once but under ten times. The J gene is TRBJ2-1, the V gene TRBV2, with 11 nucleotides matching TRBD1. Germline values: CDR1 SNHLY, CDR2 FYNNEI. This CDR3 comprises 11 residues. Losses at the gene ends were 6 bases for V and 16 bases for J; bases not matched to a gene: 5. The CDR3 DNA reads TGTGCCAGCAGAGCGGACAGGGGGCAATTCTTC. Translation gives CASRADRGQFF.

In this sample, this clonotype turned up many times. The V and J genes are TRBV10-3 and TRBJ2-2; D is perhaps TRBD1 (6 bases). CDR3 size: 16 residues. In germline, CDR1 is ENHRY, CDR2 SYGVKD. The V end was cut by 6 bases, the J end by 1 base, with 15 bases between. The DNA of the CDR3 is TGTGCCATCAGATCGACGGGGACACTGAACACCGGGGAGCTGTTTTTT. It translates to CAIRSTGTLNTGELFF.

The J gene is TRBJ2-5, the V gene TRBV29-1; 9 nucleotides line up with TRBD2. In germline, CDR1 is SQVTM, CDR2 ANQGSEA. With V trimmed by 3 bases and J by 3 bases, 5 bases remained unmatched. The CDR3 consists of 14 residues. CDR3 nucleotide sequence: TGCAGCGTTGAGTTCCGACTAGCGGAAGAGACCCAGTACTTC. This translates into CSVEFRLAEETQYF.

This clonotype turned up a few times. The chain carries TRBV5-1 and TRBJ1-1, with 10 bases aligning to TRBD1. CDR1 and CDR2 from the germline V gene are SGHRS and YFSETQ. The CDR3 runs to 14 residues. The V segment lost 4 bases and the J segment 5 bases; nucleotides outside the gene matches: 5. The chain's CDR3 is CASSLQDRGTEAFF. CDR3 bases: TGCGCCAGCAGCCTCCAGGACAGGGGGACTGAAGCTTTCTTT.

This clonotype occurred a few times. V gene TRBV15 combines with J gene TRBJ2-1; D unclear. This CDR3 spans 12 amino acids. Germline CDR1 LNHNV, CDR2 YYDKDF (reference sequence). With 3 bases removed from V and 4 bases from J, the gap between germline ends came to 4 bases. CDR3 sequence: CATSRTYNEQFF. The DNA of the CDR3 is TGTGCCACCAGCAGGACGTACAATGAGCAGTTCTTC.

This clonotype appeared a few times. The genes are TRBV12-3 or TRBV12-4 and TRBJ2-7, with a possible D match to TRBD1 (8 bases). The CDR3 is 19 residues long. Deletions cut 2 bases from V and 3 bases from J, with 26 bases between. CDR3 residues: CASSLSTGGVSGGNYEQYF. The CDR3 DNA sequence: TGTGCCAGCAGTTTATCTACAGGGGGTGTGTCGGGAGGTAACTACGAGCAGTACTTC.

This clonotype was counted many times. The chain carries TRBV9 and TRBJ2-7; tentatively, D is TRBD1 or TRBD2 (6 bases each). Trimming cost V 0 bases and J 5 bases, with 12 bases left between them. The CDR3 covers 14 residues. Per the germline V gene, CDR1 is SGDLS and CDR2 is YYNGEE. CDR3 residues: CASSVAGGSNEQYF. CDR3 nucleotides: TGTGCCAGCAGCGTAGCCGGGGGCTCTAACGAGCAGTACTTC.

This clonotype has at least ten counts. This chain uses TRBV5-6 with TRBJ2-2; weak D call: TRBD2 (5 bases). Germline assignment: CDR1 SGHDT and CDR2 YYEEEE. Trimming took 0 bases from V and 3 from J, leaving 15 bases between them. CDR3 length equals 17 residues. This CDR3 reads CASSLATGQRYTGELFF. CDR3 coding DNA: TGTGCCAGCAGCTTGGCCACCGGGCAGCGGTACACCGGGGAGCTGTTTTTT.

This clonotype was counted at least ten times. The chain recombines TRBV11-2 with TRBJ1-5; 9 bases fit TRBD1. Germline V gene data show CDR1 as SGHAT and CDR2 as FQNNGV. Unmatched junction bases numbered 8, after V lost 4 bases and J lost 7 bases. There are 15 residues in the CDR3. The CDR3: CASSWGQGKGQPQHF. The CDR3 DNA sequence: TGTGCCAGCAGCTGGGGACAGGGTAAGGGGCAGCCCCAGCATTTT.

This sequence joins TRBV6-1 and TRBJ1-4; D call uncertain. V lost 7 bases to trimming and J lost 6 bases, with 15 bases between them. The germline CDR1 and CDR2 sequences are MNHNS and SASEGT. The CDR3 runs 14 residues. The CDR3 spells CASTRHEADEKLFF. DNA for the CDR3: TGTGCCAGCACCCGACATGAGGCGGATGAAAAACTGTTTTTT.

This clonotype turned up a few times. The rearrangement links TRBV7-2 to TRBJ2-7; 9 bases fit TRBD2. The CDR3 totals 14 residues. From germline, CDR1 is SGHTA and CDR2 FQGNSA. V gave up 3 bases and J gave up 4 bases; unmatched junction bases: 4. The CDR3 nucleotides are TGTGCCAGCAGCTTGTGGACTAGCGAATACGAGCAGTACTTC. Protein product: CASSLWTSEYEQYF.

This clonotype has a handful of counts. The gene calls are TRBV20-1 and TRBJ2-1, with 11 bases aligning to TRBD2. The CDR3 runs to 18 residues. The V gene end was trimmed by 5 bases and the J gene end by 3 bases; junction bases not matched to a gene: 15. Germline loops: CDR1 DFQATT, CDR2 SNEGSKA (reference sequence). The CDR3 region is CSAAQGLAAAGGYNEQFF. DNA of the CDR3: TGCAGTGCTGCCCAGGGACTAGCGGCAGCGGGGGGCTACAATGAGCAGTTCTTC.

This clonotype appeared a few times. The gene calls are TRBV5-1 and TRBJ2-7; D is tentatively TRBD1 or TRBD2 (5 bases each). Germline V gives CDR1 SGHRS, CDR2 YFSETQ. The CDR3 contains 14 residues. V was pared by 2 bases and J by 3 bases, with 12 bases between. The DNA for the CDR3 is TGCGCCAGCAGCTTACACCGAGGGGACTACGAGCAGTACTTC. It encodes CASSLHRGDYEQYF. The full variable domain, with the rest looked up from reference TRBV5-1 and TRBJ2-7, is KAGVTQTPRYLIKTRGQQVTLSCSPISGHRSVSWYQQTPGQGLQFLFEYFSETQRNKGNFPGRFSGRQFSNSRSEMNVSTLELGDSALYLCASSLHRGDYEQYFGPGTRLTVT.

This clonotype has a count of ten or more. V gene TRBV20-1 combines with J gene TRBJ2-5; 9 bases agree with TRBD2. The CDR3 contains 17 residues. Trimming cost V 3 bases and J 4 bases; bases outside gene matches: 15. The germline CDR1 and CDR2 sequences are DFQATT and SNEGSKA (reference sequence). CDR3 coding DNA: TGCAGTGCTAGTACTGAATGGGCGGGAGGGCCCGGAGAGACCCAGTACTTC. It translates to CSASTEWAGGPGETQYF.

The chain combines TRBV20-1 with TRBJ2-2; TRBD2 matches 7 bases. Germline loops: CDR1 DFQATT, CDR2 SNEGSKA (reference sequence). The ends lost 3 bases at V and 0 bases at J; junction bases unmatched: 10. The CDR3 runs to 17 residues. Here the CDR3 reads CSARVLAASANTGELFF. The CDR3 nucleotides are TGCAGTGCTAGGGTCCTAGCGGCTTCCGCGAACACCGGGGAGCTGTTTTTT.

Many counts were recorded for this clonotype. The chain combines TRBV7-2 with TRBJ2-3, with D perhaps TRBD1 (5 bases). This CDR3 is 14 amino acids long. Trimming shortened V by 5 bases and J by 2 bases, and 11 bases separated the two germline ends. Looked up from germline, CDR1 is SGHTA and CDR2 is FQGNSA. CDR3 nucleotides: TGTGCCAGCAGCAAGGACACCTACACAGATACGCAGTATTTT. Translated, it gives CASSKDTYTDTQYF. Variable domain in full (rest from reference TRBV7-2 and TRBJ2-3): GAGVSQSPSNKVTEKGKDVELRCDPISGHTALYWYRQSLGQGLEFLIYFQGNSAPDKSGLPSDRFSAERTGGSVSTLTIQRTQQEDSAVYLCASSKDTYTDTQYFGPGTRLTVL.